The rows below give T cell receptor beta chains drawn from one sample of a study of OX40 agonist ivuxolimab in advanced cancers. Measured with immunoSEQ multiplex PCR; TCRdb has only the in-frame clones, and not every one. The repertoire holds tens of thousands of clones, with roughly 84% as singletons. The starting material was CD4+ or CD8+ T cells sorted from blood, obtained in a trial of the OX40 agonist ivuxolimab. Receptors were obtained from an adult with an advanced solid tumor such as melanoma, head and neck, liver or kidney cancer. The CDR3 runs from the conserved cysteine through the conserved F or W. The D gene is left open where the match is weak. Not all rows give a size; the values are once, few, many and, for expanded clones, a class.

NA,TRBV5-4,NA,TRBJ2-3,CASSLGGRGYTDTQYF,TGTGCCAGCAGCTTGGGTGGGCGGGGTTACACAGATACGCAGTATTTT
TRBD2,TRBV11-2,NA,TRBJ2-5,CASSLGVSGIKETQYF,TGTGCCAGCAGCTTAGGTGTTAGCGGGATCAAAGAGACCCAGTACTTC
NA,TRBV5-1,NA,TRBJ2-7,CASSLAQGGEQYF,TGCGCCAGCAGCTTGGCCCAGGGTGGCGAGCAGTACTTC
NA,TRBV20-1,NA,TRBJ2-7,CSASMSYEQYF,TGCAGTGCTAGTATGAGCTACGAGCAGTACTTC
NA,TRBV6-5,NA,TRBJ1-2,CASRTPAILGGYTF,TGTGCCAGCAGAACCCCGGCTATCTTGGGTGGCTACACCTTC
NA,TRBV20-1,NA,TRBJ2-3,CSGSTDTQYF,TGCAGCGGGAGCACAGATACGCAGTATTTT
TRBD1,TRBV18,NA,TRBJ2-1,CASSDRATSSYNEQFF,TGTGCCAGCTCAGACAGGGCAACGAGCTCCTACAATGAGCAGTTCTTC
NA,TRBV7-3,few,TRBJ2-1,CASRRAPASNEQFF,TGTGCCAGCAGACGGGCCCCAGCGTCGAATGAGCAGTTCTTC
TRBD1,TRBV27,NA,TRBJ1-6,CASRPRGGTGTYSPLHF,TGTGCCAGCAGACCACGGGGGGGGACAGGGACCTATTCACCCCTCCACTTT
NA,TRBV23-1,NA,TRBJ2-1,CALYGPKSSYNEQFF,TGCGCCTTATACGGGCCCAAGAGCTCCTACAATGAGCAGTTCTTC
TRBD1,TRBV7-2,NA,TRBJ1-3,CASSYGTGKGNTIYF,TGTGCCAGCAGCTACGGGACAGGGAAGGGAAACACCATATATTTT
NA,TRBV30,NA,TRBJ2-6,CAWMLIGSGANVLTF,TGTGCCTGGATGCTAATTGGCTCTGGGGCCAACGTCCTGACTTTC
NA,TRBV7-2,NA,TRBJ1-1,CASSLASGKGNTEAFF,TGTGCCAGCAGCTTAGCCTCAGGAAAGGGGAACACTGAAGCTTTCTTT
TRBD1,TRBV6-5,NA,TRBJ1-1,CASSYGTGSTNTEAFF,TGTGCCAGCAGTTACGGGACAGGTTCTACTAACACTGAAGCTTTCTTT
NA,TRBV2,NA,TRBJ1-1,CASTWNGGANTEAFF,TGTGCCAGCACCTGGAATGGGGGGGCAAACACTGAAGCTTTCTTT
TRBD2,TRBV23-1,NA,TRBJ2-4,CASSHPGLPNLIQYF,TGCGCCAGCAGTCATCCGGGACTACCTAACCTCATTCAGTACTTC
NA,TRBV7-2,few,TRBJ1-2,CASSLIGARGYTF,TGTGCCAGCAGCTTAATAGGGGCCCGGGGCTACACCTTC
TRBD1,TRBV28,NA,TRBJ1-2,CASSLLVGTGVAYGYTF,TGTGCCAGCAGTTTACTGGTAGGGACAGGGGTCGCCTATGGCTACACCTTC
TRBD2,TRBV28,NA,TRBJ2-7,CASSSPSGSEYEQYF,TGTGCCAGCAGTTCCCCTAGCGGGAGTGAGTACGAGCAGTACTTC
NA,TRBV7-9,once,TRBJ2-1,CASSLAGGPDEQFF,TGTGCCAGCAGCTTAGCGGGGGGGCCTGATGAGCAGTTCTTC
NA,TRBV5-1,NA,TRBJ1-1,CASSFASKNTEAFF,TGCGCCAGCAGCTTCGCCAGCAAGAACACTGAAGCTTTCTTT
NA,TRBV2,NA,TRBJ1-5,CASSEEPEQPQHF,TGTGCCAGCAGTGAAGAGCCGGAACAGCCCCAGCATTTT
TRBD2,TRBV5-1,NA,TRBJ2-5,CASSPFASGGGETQYF,TGCGCCAGCAGCCCCTTCGCTAGCGGGGGAGGTGAGACCCAGTACTTC
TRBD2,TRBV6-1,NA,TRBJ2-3,CASSESSGRRLRTDTQYF,TGTGCCAGCAGTGAGTCTAGCGGGAGGCGTCTTAGGACAGATACGCAGTATTTT
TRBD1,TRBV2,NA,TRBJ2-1,CASTPGQGSYNEQFF,TGTGCCAGCACGCCGGGACAGGGGTCCTACAATGAGCAGTTCTTC
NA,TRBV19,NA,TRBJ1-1,CASSIYGEAFF,TGTGCCAGTAGTATATACGGAGAAGCTTTCTTT
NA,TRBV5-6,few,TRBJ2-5,CASSGIPGENQYF,TGTGCCAGCAGCGGGATTCCAGGGGAGAACCAGTACTTC
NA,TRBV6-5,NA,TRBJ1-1,CASSSLVDIEAFF,TGTGCCAGCAGTTCCCTGGTAGACATTGAAGCTTTCTTT
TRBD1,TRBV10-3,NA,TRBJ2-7,CASSGGTGVAHEQYF,TGTGCCAGCAGTGGAGGGACAGGGGTGGCCCACGAGCAGTACTTC
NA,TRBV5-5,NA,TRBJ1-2,CASSQDEWVNYGYTF,TGTGCCAGCAGCCAAGATGAGTGGGTTAACTATGGCTACACCTTC
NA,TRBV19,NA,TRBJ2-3,CASSIDISSQYF,TGTGCCAGTAGTATAGACATATCGTCCCAGTATTTT
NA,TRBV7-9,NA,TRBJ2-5,CASSLAPTQETQYF,TGTGCCAGCAGCTTAGCTCCCACACAAGAGACCCAGTACTTC
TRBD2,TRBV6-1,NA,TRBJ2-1,CASSDPWGAGGINEQFF,TGTGCCAGCAGTGATCCCTGGGGAGCGGGAGGCATCAATGAGCAGTTCTTC
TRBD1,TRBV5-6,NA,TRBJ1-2,CASSSLGQTNYGYTF,TGTGCCAGCAGCTCCCTGGGACAGACAAACTATGGCTACACCTTC
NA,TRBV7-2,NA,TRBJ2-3,CASSLRAGSTDTQYF,TGTGCCAGCAGCTTAAGGGCGGGGAGCACAGATACGCAGTATTTT
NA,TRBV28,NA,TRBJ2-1,CASSLRNLYNEQFF,TGTGCCAGCAGTTTACGGAACCTCTACAATGAGCAGTTCTTC
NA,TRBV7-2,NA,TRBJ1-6,CASSLVGGGEGNSPLHF,TGTGCCAGCAGCTTAGTAGGGGGGGGAGAGGGTAATTCACCCCTCCACTTT
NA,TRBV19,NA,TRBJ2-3,CASSPFGADLTDTQYF,TGTGCCAGTTCTCCTTTCGGGGCAGACCTCACAGATACGCAGTATTTT
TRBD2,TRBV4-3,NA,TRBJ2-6,CASSQDPRGLASGANVLTF,TGCGCCAGCAGCCAAGATCCCCGGGGACTAGCCTCTGGGGCCAACGTCCTGACTTTC
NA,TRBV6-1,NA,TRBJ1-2,CASSDAGAASWGYTF,TGTGCCAGCAGTGATGCTGGCGCGGCTAGTTGGGGCTACACCTTC
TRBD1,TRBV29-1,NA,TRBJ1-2,CSVETGGTGYTF,TGCAGCGTTGAGACAGGGGGCACTGGCTACACCTTC
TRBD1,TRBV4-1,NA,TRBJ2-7,CASSQPLSGGEQYF,TGCGCCAGCAGCCAACCGCTGTCAGGGGGTGAGCAGTACTTC
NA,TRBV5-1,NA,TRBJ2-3,CASSLVGGSTDTQYF,TGCGCCAGCAGCTTGGTGGGGGGTTCCACAGATACGCAGTATTTT
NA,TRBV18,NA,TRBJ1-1,CASSQQGVWTFF,TGTGCCAGCTCACAACAGGGAGTTTGGACTTTCTTT
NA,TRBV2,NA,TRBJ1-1,CANTIPRGQSKGAFF,TGTGCCAACACTATCCCTCGGGGCCAATCGAAGGGAGCTTTCTTT
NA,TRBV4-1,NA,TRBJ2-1,CASSQEMAGASYNEQFF,TGCGCCAGCAGCCAAGAGATGGCGGGGGCCTCCTACAATGAGCAGTTCTTC
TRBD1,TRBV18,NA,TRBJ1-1,CASSPGQIYTEAFF,TGTGCCAGCTCCCCGGGACAGATTTACACTGAAGCTTTCTTT